This T cell receptor (beta chain) was found in a study of siplizumab effects on memory and regulatory T cells. Study-wide findings and caveats: Sequences that were alloreactive and traceable to unstimulated CD4+ memory cells were significantly reduced by siplizumab. Greater diversity than memory cells seemed evident in naive T cells, which also appeared to be major alloresponse contributors. Reactions containing siplizumab showed mappable alloreactive CD4+ clones averaging approximately 74% Treg-derived, versus 25% to 30% in controls.

To note about this clone: Its antigen remains unknown.

TCR templates numbering 90,000 to 100,000 were assayed per sample. Profiling relied on immunoSEQ multiplex PCR, and the TCRdb table lists in-frame clones only, not all of them. The table records fewer than 85,000 clones, more than 85% of them present only once. The CDR3 is 11 residues long. Trimming removed 10 bases from V and 6 bases from J; junction bases left unmatched: 5. Germline CDR1 and CDR2: ENHRY and SYGVKD. The source of this sequence is a human donor in good health. The sequenced sample was CD8+ T cells sorted from blood. The chain joins TRBV10-3 to TRBJ1-1; TRBD1 aligns across 7 bases. CDR3 loop: CATQGIAEAFF. The DNA for the CDR3 is TGTGCCACACAGGGGATCGCTGAAGCTTTCTTT.